The clone carrying this T cell receptor beta chain was seen more than once but under ten times. Its specificity is not known. This sample was included in a study of primary melanoma T cells and metastatic recurrence. Notes on the study in general: Progression-free survival prediction reportedly improved most when T-cell fraction, rather than another histopathological variable, joined tumor thickness. The tumor T-cell fraction reportedly predicted progression-free survival independently of thickness, ulceration, mitotic rate and age.

Assay used: immunoSEQ multiplex PCR; TCRdb lists only in-frame clones, some missing. The data hold over a thousand clones, with 77% observed a single time. The TCR originated in a human donor with melanoma. Material: melanoma tumor tissue.

CDR3 residues: CAISEFGGGATDTQYF. The CDR3 nucleotides are TGTGCCATCAGTGAGTTTGGCGGGGGGGCCACAGATACGCAGTATTTT. The chain joins TRBV10-3 to TRBJ2-3; 9 bases align to TRBD2. The J segment lost 2 bases and the V segment lost 1 base, leaving 4 bases of the junction unmatched. The CDR3 runs to 16 residues. CDR1 is ENHRY, CDR2 SYGVKD, per germline.